This TCR beta chain was retrieved from a study of cytomegalovirus exposure and HLA in healthy donors. Study-wide findings and caveats: Links to common viral pathogens appeared, in a later analysis, for several of the most significant clusters.

The PCR made use of 60 Vbeta and 13 Jbeta primers. TCRdb's copy holds only in-frame clones and misses some; the assay was immunoSEQ multiplex PCR. The table lists tens of thousands of clones, around 79% of them singletons, with 1.6% in the top ten. The junction had 13 bases not matched to a gene; V was cut back by 7 bases and J by 14 bases. Per the germline V gene, CDR1 is MNHEY and CDR2 is SMNVEV (reference sequence). The CDR3 has 14 amino acids. On this clone itself: Its antigen is unidentified.

This clonotype was sampled from a man aged 40-49 years in good health and CMV-seronegative. The sequencing input was PBMCs. The chain joins TRBV27 to TRBJ2-5; 13 bases fit TRBD2. As DNA, the CDR3 is TGTGCCAGCACCCAACAGGGACTAGCGGGGCATCAATACTTC. Protein sequence: CASTQQGLAGHQYF.